This TCR beta chain appears in the sequencing data of a study of T cells in Graves' hyperthyroidism and ophthalmopathy. General study results and limits: Researchers found most expanded thyroid clonotypes above 0.001 in blood as well. A 13 V-J signature model discriminated ophthalmopathy versus stable hyperthyroidism. Ophthalmopathy, which appeared later, was predicted by the model a median approximately 6.7 months before onset.

Newly diagnosed hyperthyroidism, duration under 2 months, in patients aged 18 to 65. Unmatched junction bases numbered 12, after V lost 6 bases and J lost 2 bases. The CDR3 runs 17 residues. Per the germline V gene, CDR1 is MNHNS and CDR2 is SASEGT. About this clonotype itself: Its antigen is currently unknown.

Amplification yielded TCR beta CDR3 regions, with RNA transcripts as the source. An initial round of RT-PCR targeting the TCR CDR3 relied on the HTBI primer set. TCRdb analysed the multiplex PCR reads with MiXCR anew, one entry per CDR3 protein. The profile shows roughly 700,000 distinct CDR3 sequences, roughly a sixth of them singletons. This clonotype was obtained from a man in his forties or fifties with Graves' hyperthyroidism. Material for sequencing was blood. V gene TRBV6-1 combines with J gene TRBJ2-7; 11 nucleotides agree with TRBD1. DNA of the CDR3: TGTGCCAGCAGGCCCCTCAGGACAGGGGGCAACACCTACGAGCAGTACTTC. This codes for CASRPLRTGGNTYEQYF.